One and the same sample provided the 19 T cell receptor beta chains below, sequenced in a study of Graves' ophthalmopathy and Graves' hyperthyroidism. Using RNA transcripts, the TCR beta CDR3 regions were amplified. HTBI primers primed a first-round RT-PCR, and a second-round multiplex PCR followed. A single record per CDR3 protein comes from TCRdb applying MiXCR to the multiplex PCR reads. Of some 370,000 distinct CDR3 sequences detected, approximately 18% appear once; the ten largest clones hold roughly 2.3%. The specimen sequenced was peripheral blood. The origin of the receptors is an adult woman with stable Graves' hyperthyroidism.

The rearrangement uses TRBV4-2 and TRBJ2-7; D might be TRBD2 (6 bases). CDR1 LGHNA and CDR2 YNFKEQ come from the germline V gene. The CDR3 length is 15 residues. V lost 4 bases and J 6 bases, leaving 19 bases between the germline ends. This CDR3 is CASSRPGSGLPEQYF. Here the CDR3 DNA reads TGTGCCAGCAGCCGTCCAGGGAGCGGGCTGCCCGAGCAGTACTTC.

This clonotype has ten or more counts. The chain links TRBV24-1 to TRBJ2-6; weak D call: TRBD2 (6 bases). In germline, CDR1 is KGHDR, CDR2 SFDVKD. This CDR3 has 19 amino acids. The germline V and J ends were trimmed by 3 bases and 0 bases, with 17 bases remaining between them. CDR3 sequence (DNA): TGTGCCACCAGTGATGGGGGGTACCTCCAGGGCTCTGGGGCCAACGTCCTGACTTTC. Protein: CATSDGGYLQGSGANVLTF.

V is TRBV20-1 and J is TRBJ2-5; D gene uncertain. This CDR3 is 14 amino acids long. Germline V gene data show CDR1 as DFQATT and CDR2 as SNEGSKA (reference sequence). V was cut by 0 bases and J by 7 bases, with 15 bases left in between. The CDR3 DNA is TGCAGTGCTAGAGATCCGTGGGTATCGGGGACCCAGTACTTC. Translating gives CSARDPWVSGTQYF.

This clonotype was seen many times. This chain uses TRBV28 with TRBJ2-4; D could derive from TRBD1 or TRBD2 (7 bases each). CDR3 length equals 14 residues. The V end was cut by 8 bases, the J end by 3 bases, with 14 bases between. Germline CDR1 MDHEN, CDR2 SYDVKM. The CDR3 coding sequence is TGTGCCAGCGCCCAGGGGGGGGGCAAAAACATTCAGTACTTC. This translates into CASAQGGGKNIQYF.

In the case of this clonotype: The germline gene is not matched at one end of the junction; a read error may be the cause. The CDR3 nucleotides read TGTGCCAGCAGACTTGCAATAGGGTCCTACGATCAGTACTTC. It yields the protein CASRLAIGSYDQYF. This chain joins TRBV6-1 and TRBJ2-7; the D is unclear. Per germline, CDR1 MNHNS and CDR2 SASEGT. The CDR3 extends over 14 amino acids.

This clonotype has at least ten counts. The rearrangement uses TRBV29-1 and TRBJ1-2; perhaps TRBD1 as D (6 bases). Germline CDR1 and CDR2: SQVTM and ANQGSEA. V lost 1 base and J 4 bases, leaving 10 bases between the germline ends. The CDR3 has 13 residues. The CDR3 loop reads CSVEAGQSYGYTF. The CDR3 nucleotides are TGCAGCGTTGAAGCCGGACAGAGCTATGGCTACACCTTC.

This clonotype was seen a handful of times. The rearrangement links TRBV18 to TRBJ2-7; TRBD1 agrees at 8 bases. CDR1 and CDR2 from the germline V gene are KGHSH and LQKENI. V lost 3 bases and J lost 5; bases outside the gene matches: 3. This CDR3 contains 13 residues. In nucleotides, the CDR3 is TGTGCCAGCTCACCGAACAGGGGGAACGAGCAGTACTTC. It codes for CASSPNRGNEQYF. Variable domain in full (rest from reference TRBV18 and TRBJ2-7): NAGVMQNPRHLVRRRGQEARLRCSPMKGHSHVYWYRQLPEEGLKFMVYLQKENIIDESGMPKERFSAEFPKEGPSILRIQQVVRGDSAAYFCASSPNRGNEQYFGPGTRLTVT.

This clonotype was observed many times. The chain is built from TRBV6-1 and TRBJ2-2; D gene unclear. This CDR3 is built from 13 residues. The V end was cut by 2 bases, the J end by 5 bases, with 6 bases between. Looked up from germline, CDR1 is MNHNS and CDR2 is SASEGT. The DNA for the CDR3 is TGTGCCAGCAGTGAACTGGGAACCGGGGAGCTGTTTTTT. It translates to CASSELGTGELFF.

This clonotype was observed many times. This chain joins TRBV12-3 or TRBV12-4 and TRBJ2-5; TRBD2 aligns across 8 bases. The CDR3 runs to 16 residues. V trimming: 6 bases; J trimming: 4 bases; junction bases outside the gene matches: 13. The CDR3 spells CASSDIASREGETQYF. DNA for the CDR3: TGTGCCAGCAGCGATATAGCGTCACGGGAGGGAGAGACCCAGTACTTC.

The J gene is TRBJ2-4, the V gene TRBV30, with D hard to call. CDR3 length: 16 residues. V lost 2 bases and J lost 1, with 15 bases in between. In germline, CDR1 is GTSNPN, CDR2 SVGIG (reference sequence). This CDR3 is CAWSPIPVRAKNIQYF. For the CDR3, the DNA is TGTGCCTGGAGTCCCATACCTGTTCGGGCCAAAAACATTCAGTACTTC.

This clonotype showed up many times. This sequence joins TRBV30 and TRBJ2-7, with 7 bases identical to TRBD2. Germline CDR1 GTSNPN, CDR2 SVGIG (reference sequence). Trimming at V came to 3 bases and at J to 2 bases, leaving 10 bases not matched to a gene. The CDR3 is made up of 15 amino acids. The DNA of the CDR3 is TGTGCCTGGAGCGGGCGGGAGTTGTCTCCCTACGAGCAGTACTTC. Amino acids: CAWSGRELSPYEQYF.

This clonotype has a count of ten or more. The chain employs TRBV2 and TRBJ2-2; 7 bases agree with TRBD1. The V gene's germline CDR1 is SNHLY and CDR2 FYNNEI. Trimming took 6 bases from V and 1 from J; bases not matched to a gene: 8. This CDR3 spans 16 amino acids. The CDR3 protein is CASSRTGTENTGELFF. In DNA, the CDR3 is TGTGCCAGCAGCCGAACCGGGACAGAGAACACCGGGGAGCTGTTTTTT.

In its sample, this clonotype was seen a few times. The chain recombines TRBV5-1 with TRBJ2-5, with 7 positions matching TRBD1. The J segment lost 8 bases and the V segment lost 1 base, leaving 8 bases of the junction unmatched. Germline V gene sequence: CDR1 SGHRS, CDR2 YFSETQ. The CDR3 spans 14 residues. For the CDR3, the DNA is TGCGCCAGCAGCTTGAATGACAGGGTGGATACCCAGTACTTC. It specifies CASSLNDRVDTQYF.

This clonotype was seen at least ten times. The V gene is TRBV28, the J gene TRBJ1-5; D may be TRBD1 (5 bases). This CDR3 is 15 amino acids long. Between the trimmed V and J ends, which lost 5 bases and 2 bases, there was a span of 13 bases. CDR1 and CDR2 (germline): MDHEN, SYDVKM. The CDR3 nucleotides are TGTGCCAGCAGTCGGGACTCCGGGGGCAATCAGCCCCAGCATTTT. Encoded protein: CASSRDSGGNQPQHF.

The gene calls are TRBV28 and TRBJ1-1, with D perhaps TRBD1 (6 bases). Germline V gene lookup returns CDR1 MDHEN and CDR2 SYDVKM. This CDR3 contains 16 residues. The V end lost 4 bases, the J end lost 4 bases, and 19 bases lay between the germline ends. The CDR3: CASSSRNRARGTEAFF. The CDR3 region has the DNA TGTGCCAGCAGTTCGCGTAACAGGGCTCGGGGCACTGAAGCTTTCTTT.

CDR3 sequence (DNA): TGTGCCACCCAGGCTCGGTGGAACACTGAAGCTTTCTTT. Its translation is CATQARWNTEAFF. The V call is TRBV12-3 or TRBV12-4, the J call TRBJ1-1; D gene ambiguous. Trimming pared 10 bases from V and 1 base from J, leaving 13 bases between. This CDR3 spans 13 amino acids.

This clonotype has at least ten counts. A much larger clone lies a single base off, so this may be a read error. CDR3 sequence reads: CASSLGRGTYGYTF. The CDR3 region has the DNA TGTGCCAGCAGTTTGGGCAGGGGGACCTATGGCTACACCTTC. The chain uses TRBV12-3 or TRBV12-4 and TRBJ1-2; 7 bases align to TRBD1. J was trimmed by 4 bases and V by 3 bases; bases with no gene match: 5. The CDR3 consists of 14 residues.

This clonotype was counted many times. The chain joins TRBV28 to TRBJ2-7; 10 bases align to TRBD1. Germline V gene data show CDR1 as MDHEN and CDR2 as SYDVKM. Trimming took 5 bases from V and 0 from J; bases not matched to a gene: 7. This CDR3 region has 16 residues. Written as DNA, the CDR3 is TGTGCCAGCAGTCTCAGGACAGGGGGGAGCTCCTACGAGCAGTACTTC. Protein: CASSLRTGGSSYEQYF. The variable domain in full, completed from reference TRBV28 and TRBJ2-7, reads DVKVTQSSRYLVKRTGEKVFLECVQDMDHENMFWYRQDPGLGLRLIYFSYDVKMKEKGDIPEGYSVSREKKERFSLILESASTNQTSMYLCASSLRTGGSSYEQYFGPGTRLTVT.

In its sample, this clonotype was seen many times. The chain combines TRBV20-1 with TRBJ2-7; 9 nucleotides match TRBD1. The V and J ends lost 0 bases and 3 bases, in that order; junction bases with no gene match: 6. Germline CDR1 and CDR2: DFQATT and SNEGSKA (reference sequence). CDR3 length equals 15 residues. The CDR3 here is CSARDVGTGYYEQYF. In DNA form, the CDR3 reads TGCAGTGCTAGAGATGTCGGGACAGGGTACTACGAGCAGTACTTC.